This T cell receptor beta chain was retrieved from a study of T cells of healthy individuals. The ends were cut back, 2 bases at V and 5 bases at J, with 14 bases in the middle. This CDR3 is built from 15 residues. CDR1 SGHVS and CDR2 FQNEAQ come from the germline V gene. Each CDR3 protein is one row after TCRdb ran MiXCR on the 5' RACE reads. Among nearly 100,000 distinct CDR3 sequences, approximately 15% were seen once, and the ten largest hold roughly 6.1%. The V gene is TRBV7-8, the J gene TRBJ2-3, with D possibly TRBD2 on 5 matching bases. This sequence originates from a human donor in good health. As DNA, the CDR3 is TGTGCCAGCAGCTTACGTCCCCCTGAGGGAGATACGCAGTATTTT. Its protein is CASSLRPPEGDTQYF. Together with reference TRBV7-8 and TRBJ2-3, the CDR3 gives the full variable domain: GAGVSQSPRYKVAKRGQDVALRCDPISGHVSLFWYQQALGQGPEFLTYFQNEAQLDKSGLPSDRFFAERPEGSVSTLKIQRTQQEDSAVYLCASSLRPPEGDTQYFGPGTRLTVL.